This T cell receptor (beta chain) came from a study of T cells in Graves' hyperthyroidism and ophthalmopathy. Findings and limits, study-wide: Ophthalmopathy and stable hyperthyroidism were separated by a 13 V-J model.

No progression to ophthalmopathy during 18 months of follow-up defined stable disease. Patients were excluded for uncontrolled infection, other autoimmune disease, pregnancy or lactation. This clonotype appeared a few times. Antigen: not known. Looked up from germline, CDR1 is SGHDT and CDR2 is YYEEEE. This CDR3 spans 14 amino acids. Trimming removed 0 bases from V and 3 bases from J, with 7 bases in between. RNA transcripts served as the template for amplifying TCR beta CDR3 regions. First-round RT-PCR targeting the TCR CDR3 was performed with the HTBI primer set. TCRdb independently ran MiXCR on the multiplex PCR reads; one entry per CDR3 protein. The sample lists roughly 420,000 distinct CDR3 sequences, 15% to 19% occurring once.

The sample taken for sequencing was blood. This clonotype was obtained from a woman younger than 30 with Graves' hyperthyroidism. V gene TRBV5-6 combines with J gene TRBJ2-1; D is uncertain. CDR3 bases: TGTGCCAGCAGCTTGGCGGCTTTCTACAATGAGCAGTTCTTC. Its protein is CASSLAAFYNEQFF.